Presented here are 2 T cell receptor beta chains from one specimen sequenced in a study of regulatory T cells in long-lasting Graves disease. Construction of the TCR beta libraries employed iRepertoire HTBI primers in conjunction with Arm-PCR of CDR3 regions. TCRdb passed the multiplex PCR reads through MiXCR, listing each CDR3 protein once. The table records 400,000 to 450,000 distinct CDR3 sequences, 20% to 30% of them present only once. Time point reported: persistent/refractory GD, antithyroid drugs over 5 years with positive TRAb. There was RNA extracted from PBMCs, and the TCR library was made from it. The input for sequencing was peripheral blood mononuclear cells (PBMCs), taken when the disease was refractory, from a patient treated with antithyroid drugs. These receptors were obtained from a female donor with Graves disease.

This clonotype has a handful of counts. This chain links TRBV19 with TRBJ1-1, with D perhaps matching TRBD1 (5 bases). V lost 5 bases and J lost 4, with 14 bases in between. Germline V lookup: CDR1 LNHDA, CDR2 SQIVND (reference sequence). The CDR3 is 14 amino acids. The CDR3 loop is CASSFGASGTEAFF. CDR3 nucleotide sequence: TGTGCCAGTAGTTTTGGGGCCTCGGGCACTGAAGCTTTCTTT. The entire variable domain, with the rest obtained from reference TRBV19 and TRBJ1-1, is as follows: DGGITQSPKYLFRKEGQNVTLSCEQNLNHDAMYWYRQDPGQGLRLIYYSQIVNDFQKGDIAEGYSVSREKKESFPLTVTSAQKNPTAFYLCASSFGASGTEAFFGQGTRLTVV.

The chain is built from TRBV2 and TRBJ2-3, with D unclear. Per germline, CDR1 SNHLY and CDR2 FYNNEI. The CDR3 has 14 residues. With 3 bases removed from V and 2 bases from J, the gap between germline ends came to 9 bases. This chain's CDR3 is CASSDRPLTDTQYF. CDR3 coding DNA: TGTGCCAGCAGTGACAGACCCCTCACAGATACGCAGTATTTT.